This TCR beta chain was captured in a study of shared clonotypes between healthy human individuals. Notes on the study in general: The sole specimen, blood, was sampled, and tissue repertoires likely differ.

On this clone: Its target is unknown.

The assay was immunoSEQ multiplex PCR, and TCRdb's table has in-frame clones only and misses some. Of a few million clones in the sample, under 97% are singletons; the top ten hold about 0.13%. CDR3 length: 11 residues. Losses at the gene ends were 4 bases for V and 12 bases for J; bases not matched to a gene: 5. Germline assignment: CDR1 SGHKS and CDR2 YYEKEE (reference sequence). The sequencing input was naive CD4+ T cells sorted from blood. Subset given: CD45RA+ positively selected. This TCR came from a man between 18 and 29 years old in good health. This chain links TRBV5-5 with TRBJ2-3, with 7 bases fitting TRBD2. The CDR3 spells CASSDLAVQYF. The CDR3 DNA reads TGTGCCAGCAGCGATCTAGCGGTCCAGTATTTT.